The 27 T cell receptor beta chains below all came from one sample that was sequenced in a study of T cell changes during pregnancy in multiple sclerosis. TCRdb keeps only in-frame clones here, not all; method: immunoSEQ multiplex PCR. In the table there are 100,000 or so clones, just over 90% of which are singletons. This specimen consisted of peripheral blood, obtained after pregnancy. The receptors originated from a female donor with multiple sclerosis, enrolled in a pregnancy study.

The chain couples TRBV7-3 to TRBJ2-1; TRBD1 agrees at 10 bases. V lost 5 bases and J lost 6; bases outside the gene matches: 4. Per the germline V gene, CDR1 is SGHTA and CDR2 is FQGTGA. The CDR3 consists of 14 residues. CDR3 amino acids: CASSPGQGSNEQFF. The DNA of the CDR3 is TGTGCCAGCAGCCCGGGACAGGGGAGCAATGAGCAGTTCTTC.

The rearrangement uses TRBV27 and TRBJ2-3, with D possibly matching TRBD2 (5 bases). V lost 3 bases and J 2 bases, leaving 12 bases between the germline ends. Germline V gives CDR1 MNHEY, CDR2 SMNVEV (reference sequence). The CDR3 sequence is 15 residues long. Written as DNA, the CDR3 is TGTGCCAGCAGTTTGGGGTCGGGATACACAGATACGCAGTATTTT. This encodes CASSLGSGYTDTQYF.

V gene TRBV9 combines with J gene TRBJ2-1; 9 bases are a match to TRBD2. This CDR3 spans 17 amino acids. Germline V gives CDR1 SGDLS, CDR2 YYNGEE. Trimming at V came to 1 base and at J to 9 bases, leaving 14 bases not matched to a gene. CDR3 nucleotide sequence: TGTGCCAGCAGCGTACAGGGAGGGGCGGGGGGGCCTGGTGAGCAGTTCTTC. It specifies CASSVQGGAGGPGEQFF.

The CDR3 loop is CAISSGQTSNQPQHF. CDR3 nucleotides: TGTGCCATCAGCTCGGGACAGACGAGCAATCAGCCCCAGCATTTT. The chain uses TRBV10-3 and TRBJ1-5, with TRBD1 identical over 7 bases. The CDR3 loop spans 15 amino acids. With 6 bases clipped from V and 1 base from J, the junction kept 6 bases outside the gene matches. The germline V gene encodes CDR1 ENHRY and CDR2 SYGVKD.

The chain joins TRBV10-3 to TRBJ2-5; 15 bases are shared with TRBD2. V dropped 10 bases and J dropped 5; count of bases not matched to a gene: 11. Germline CDR1 reads ENHRY; CDR2 reads SYGVKD. This CDR3 contains 16 residues. CDR3 protein: CATAAGLAGGQETQYF. CDR3 sequence (DNA): TGTGCCACGGCGGCAGGACTAGCGGGGGGGCAGGAGACCCAGTACTTC.

This chain joins TRBV7-8 and TRBJ1-6, with D hard to call. The CDR3 sequence is 14 residues long. CDR1 is SGHVS, CDR2 FQNEAQ, per germline. V shed 1 base and J shed 7 bases, with 8 bases lying between them. CDR3 DNA: TGTGCCAGCAGCTTAGGAGATAGCAATTCACCCCTCCACTTT. Translating it yields CASSLGDSNSPLHF.

The chain carries TRBV2 and TRBJ1-3; D not resolved. CDR3 length: 15 amino acids. The germline CDR1 and CDR2 sequences are SNHLY and FYNNEI. Trimming pared 6 bases from V and 0 bases from J, leaving 12 bases between. The DNA for the CDR3 is TGTGCCAGCAGAGCAGACTCCAACTCTGGAAACACCATATATTTT. Amino acids: CASRADSNSGNTIYF.

This chain joins TRBV10-3 and TRBJ2-7, with TRBD2 matching 12 bases. With V trimmed by 10 bases and J by 2 bases, 6 bases remained unmatched. CDR1 ENHRY and CDR2 SYGVKD come from the germline V gene. The CDR3 covers 14 residues. Written as DNA, the CDR3 is TGTGCCACCACGACTAGCGGGGGAACCTACGAGCAGTACTTC. This translates into CATTTSGGTYEQYF.

This clone appeared a few times. The chain carries TRBV6-4 and TRBJ2-3; 10 nucleotides line up with TRBD1. Trimming at V came to 10 bases and at J to 2 bases, leaving 3 bases not matched to a gene. This CDR3 is 13 amino acids long. Germline assignment: CDR1 MRHNA and CDR2 SNTAGT. This CDR3 reads CATGTGDTDTQYF. CDR3 sequence (DNA): TGTGCCACCGGGACAGGGGACACAGATACGCAGTATTTT.

The rearrangement joins TRBV9 to TRBJ2-5; 9 positions match TRBD2. Germline V gene sequence: CDR1 SGDLS, CDR2 YYNGEE. With 0 bases clipped from V and 5 bases from J, the junction kept 11 bases outside the gene matches. There are 17 residues in the CDR3. CDR3 nucleotides: TGTGCCAGCAGCGTAGCTGCGGGGGGGCTCCTTGGTGAGACCCAGTACTTC. Its translation: CASSVAAGGLLGETQYF.

This chain joins TRBV7-6 and TRBJ2-3, with 9 bases aligning to TRBD2. The CDR3 has 14 residues. Germline CDR1 and CDR2: SGHVS and FNYEAQ. The V and J ends lost 2 bases and 3 bases, in that order; junction bases with no gene match: 0. CDR3 nucleotide sequence: TGTGCCAGCAGCTTAAGCGGGGGGACAGATACGCAGTATTTT. Translated: CASSLSGGTDTQYF.

The gene calls are TRBV20-1 and TRBJ1-2; a weak D match, TRBD1 (6 bases). This CDR3 spans 11 amino acids. Germline CDR1 reads DFQATT; CDR2 reads SNEGSKA (reference sequence). V was cut by 2 bases and J by 6 bases, with 7 bases left in between. The DNA for the CDR3 is TGCAGTGCTAGAACAGGGCATGGCTACACCTTC. Translated, it gives CSARTGHGYTF.

The V and J genes are TRBV27 and TRBJ2-1; D remains unclear. CDR3 length equals 14 residues. The germline V gene encodes CDR1 MNHEY and CDR2 SMNVEV (reference sequence). Deletions cut 2 bases from V and 5 bases from J, with 10 bases between. CDR3 sequence: CASSLPSGDNEQFF. The CDR3 DNA sequence: TGTGCCAGCAGTTTACCCAGTGGTGACAATGAGCAGTTCTTC.

V is TRBV5-1 and J is TRBJ1-6; D is perhaps TRBD1 (5 bases). Trimming removed 2 bases at V and 9 bases at J, with 18 bases between. CDR1 and CDR2 from the germline V gene are SGHRS and YFSETQ. This CDR3 is built from 16 residues. CDR3 in amino acids: CASSLRGGGGSSPLHF. In nucleotides, the CDR3 is TGCGCCAGCAGCTTACGGGGCGGGGGAGGAAGTTCACCCCTCCACTTT.

CDR3 DNA sequence: TGTGCCAGCAGTGAACGTAGCACCGGGGAGCTGTTTTTT. Protein: CASSERSTGELFF. This rearrangement joins TRBV6-4 to TRBJ2-2; D unresolved. This CDR3 is 13 amino acids long. Germline V gene data show CDR1 as MRHNA and CDR2 as SNTAGT. Trimming took off 3 bases at V and 4 bases at J, with 6 bases between the two ends.

CDR3 in amino acids: CATSSYGHPYGYTF. DNA for the CDR3: TGTGCCACCAGCAGTTATGGCCACCCTTATGGCTACACCTTC. The chain has TRBV15 and TRBJ1-2; D call uncertain. V lost 3 bases and J 5 bases, leaving 13 bases between the germline ends. The CDR3 covers 14 residues. Germline assignment: CDR1 LNHNV and CDR2 YYDKDF (reference sequence).

The chain uses TRBV18 and TRBJ1-5, with a weak D call TRBD1 (6 bases). V was trimmed by 0 bases and J by 4 bases, leaving 13 bases between them. The CDR3 extends over 16 amino acids. Germline loops: CDR1 KGHSH, CDR2 LQKENI. Here the CDR3 DNA reads TGTGCCAGCTCACCACCGTCGACGGGACAAAATCAGCCCCAGCATTTT. Its translation: CASSPPSTGQNQPQHF.

This chain joins TRBV15 and TRBJ2-7, with D uncertain. There are 14 residues in the CDR3. V was cut by 4 bases and J by 2 bases, with 12 bases left in between. Germline assignment: CDR1 LNHNV and CDR2 YYDKDF (reference sequence). The CDR3 DNA follows: TGTGCCACCAGCACCAGACCAGGTCCCTACGAGCAGTACTTC. Encoded protein: CATSTRPGPYEQYF.

The rearrangement uses TRBV6-5 and TRBJ1-2; D is unclear. Trimming took off 6 bases at V and 5 bases at J, with 7 bases between the two ends. The CDR3 runs to 11 residues. The germline V gene encodes CDR1 MNHEY and CDR2 SVGAGI. This chain's CDR3 is CASSPGYGYTF. The CDR3 region has the DNA TGTGCCAGCAGCCCGGGATATGGCTACACCTTC.

This clone has a single count. The J gene is TRBJ1-6, the V gene TRBV6-5; D gene unclear. Trimming removed 5 bases at V and 10 bases at J, with 18 bases between. CDR1 and CDR2 from the germline V gene are MNHEY and SVGAGI. This CDR3 comprises 15 residues. CDR3 loop: CASSHPAFSGSPLHF. In DNA, the CDR3 is TGTGCCAGCAGTCATCCTGCTTTCTCGGGATCACCCCTCCACTTT.

V and J are TRBV19 and TRBJ1-1; TRBD1 matches 10 bases. Germline CDR1 and CDR2: LNHDA and SQIVND (reference sequence). V gave up 7 bases and J gave up 0 bases; unmatched junction bases: 2. The length of the CDR3 is 14 residues. The CDR3 bases are TGTGCCAGTATGGACAGGGGGATGAACACTGAAGCTTTCTTT. The encoded protein is CASMDRGMNTEAFF.

Only one count was recorded for this clone. V usage is TRBV4-1 and J usage is TRBJ1-1; D is uncertain. The CDR3 runs 12 residues. V lost 0 bases to trimming and J lost 12 bases, with 11 bases between them. CDR1 and CDR2 (germline): MGHRA, YSYEKL. This CDR3 reads CASSQDGRWTFF. The CDR3, as DNA: TGCGCCAGCAGCCAAGATGGGAGGTGGACTTTCTTT.

J is TRBJ1-5 and V is TRBV7-8; 10 bases map to TRBD1. Germline V gene data show CDR1 as SGHVS and CDR2 as FQNEAQ. This CDR3 comprises 16 residues. Trimming took 2 bases from V and 4 from J; bases not matched to a gene: 5. The CDR3 nucleotides are TGTGCCAGCAGCTTAATGGGACAGGGGAAAAATCAGCCCCAGCATTTT. It encodes CASSLMGQGKNQPQHF.

This chain uses TRBV27 with TRBJ1-6; the match to TRBD1 covers 7 bases. With V trimmed by 4 bases and J by 0 bases, 6 bases remained unmatched. Germline V CDR1 and CDR2: MNHEY, SMNVEV (reference sequence). CDR3 length equals 17 residues. Here the CDR3 reads CASSSGQLSSYNSPLHF. CDR3 coding DNA: TGTGCCAGCAGTTCGGGACAGCTAAGCTCCTATAATTCACCCCTCCACTTT.

As concerns this clone: This specimen includes other DNA sequences encoding the same CDR3. This chain uses TRBV4-1 with TRBJ1-1; D is perhaps TRBD1 (6 bases). Germline values: CDR1 MGHRA, CDR2 YSYEKL. V gave up 6 bases and J gave up 1 base, with 9 bases separating them. The length of the CDR3 is 13 residues. The CDR3 is CASSPQGNTEAFF. CDR3 nucleotides: TGCGCCAGCAGTCCACAGGGGAACACTGAAGCTTTCTTT.

The rearrangement links TRBV15 to TRBJ1-5; possibly TRBD1 for D (5 bases). Germline CDR1 is LNHNV and CDR2 is YYDKDF (reference sequence). The ends were cut back, 3 bases at V and 1 base at J, with 13 bases in the middle. The CDR3 runs to 16 residues. The DNA of the CDR3 is TGTGCCACCAGCAGCCCGGGCAGGGTAAGCAATCAGCCCCAGCATTTT. Residues: CATSSPGRVSNQPQHF.

The chain joins TRBV27 to TRBJ1-4, with TRBD1 as a possible D gene (5 bases). The germline V and J ends were trimmed by 10 bases and 8 bases, with 20 bases remaining between them. In germline, CDR1 is MNHEY, CDR2 SMNVEV (reference sequence). The CDR3 covers 14 residues. CDR3 loop: CATGPLGGGEKLFF. In nucleotides, the CDR3 is TGTGCCACGGGCCCTCTCGGGGGTGGGGAAAAACTGTTTTTT.